The sequence of this T cell receptor beta chain was determined in a study of human T cells and chemical hapten exposure listed by TCRdb under 2021. With regard to the full study: For sensitization, 2% DPC in acetone was applied to a roughly 2 cm by roughly 2 cm area of upper inner arm skin. The libraries were sequenced as a pool, and the TCR yield per sample differed mostly because of small variations in library volumes within the pool. Patients additionally received weekly therapeutic DPC doses to the scalp throughout the roughly 23-week study period. Patch testing was performed on the upper back with Finn chambers containing 0.01% DPC, and the patch tests were scored after 6 days according to International Contact Dermatitis Research Group standards. Most of the patients in the cohort were female, and the cohort covered alopecia areata with under or over 50% scalp involvement, alopecia totalis and alopecia universalis. Blood was sampled from patients pre-sensitization (week 0) and at 2, 6 and about 24 weeks after DPC sensitization. For TCR sequencing, blood came from about 29 alopecia patients at anywhere from one to four time points (pre-sensitization, 2, 6 and 24 weeks). In alopecia patients, the study followed how the peripheral blood TCR repertoire changed in vivo over primary and secondary sensitization to diphenylcyclopropenone (DPC), a hapten.

Including the terminal cysteine and phenylalanine, the CDR3 comprises 14 residues. Just CDR3 DNA is preserved here, 42 bases in frame from base 1. CDR1 MNHNS and CDR2 SASEGT were looked up in the germline V gene. V sheds 7 bases and J sheds 2 bases, leaving 12 bases between their ends. Receptor libraries were prepared by RACE. Sequencing was carried out with a NextSeq 500. During library preparation, unique molecular identifiers were attached to individual cDNA molecules so that TCRs could be counted in a quantitative, reproducible way. Both TCR alpha and TCR beta chains were sequenced from each blood RNA sample. Turning to the authors' computational methods: The median number of TCRs per sample was over 85,000, ranging from roughly 23,224 to 690,600. V, J and CDR3 annotation of the TCR reads was performed with the Decombinator software suite. For PS versus PT1 abundance plots, all samples were subsampled to the same number of TCRs (28,000). Expanded TCRs were defined as absent before sensitization and observed at least eight times at the 2-week time point. TCRdb ran its own pipeline on the public reads, namely fastp trimming at Q25 and MiXCR clone calling, and kept in-frame beta chains. Rows are unified per CDR3 protein, each entry keeping the most common DNA and genes. The V and J calls here are based on TCRdb, not the publication. This sample is represented by a few hundred thousand distinct CDR3 sequences; nearly 6.5% of them were singletons. The ten most abundant clones make up less than 6.5% of the sample.

The paper as a whole reports these results and caveats: After repeated subsampling, the strength of the expansion versus patch-test correlation and the threshold at which it became significant changed. Significantly more large CDR3 similarity clusters were formed by expanded TCRs than by pre-sensitization or healthy control sets, consistent with antigen-driven responses. The number of PT1 expanded TCRs positively correlated with patch test score, significant at thresholds 8, 16 and 32 but not 4. The number of TCRs above 1 in 1000 frequency did not change with DPC sensitization; there was no evidence of global repertoire structure alterations. Because every patient had alopecia, a presumed autoimmune disease, the patients' immune response might differ from that of healthy individuals.

The sample's time point label, in plain terms: patch test 2, 6 weeks after DPC sensitization. This specimen's treatment or condition label, per the study, means: therapeutic diphenylcyclopropenone sensitization with weekly scalp DPC. Blood at each patch-test visit was drawn before the patch test was applied. Patients were considered eligible if aged 18 to 70, diagnosed with alopecia and deemed suitable for DPC therapy, and patients were excluded if pregnant. Total RNA was extracted from unfractionated whole blood that had been collected in Tempus Blood RNA tubes. This clonotype was found many times. This clone's antigen is unknown. No quality values exist for individual bases; no much larger clone is one base distant.

The receptor comes from a woman aged 18-35 years with alopecia areata. Some clones in this sample may be carry-over from other donors' samples. The chain is encoded by TRBV6-1 joined to TRBJ1-5, with the identity of the D gene unclear. The sample in question was whole blood, obtained in connection with sensitization to the hapten diphenylcyclopropenone (DPC). The DNA reads TGTGCCAGCACTGACAACGAGGGCAATCAGCCCCAGCATTTT. Protein translation: CASTDNEGNQPQHF.